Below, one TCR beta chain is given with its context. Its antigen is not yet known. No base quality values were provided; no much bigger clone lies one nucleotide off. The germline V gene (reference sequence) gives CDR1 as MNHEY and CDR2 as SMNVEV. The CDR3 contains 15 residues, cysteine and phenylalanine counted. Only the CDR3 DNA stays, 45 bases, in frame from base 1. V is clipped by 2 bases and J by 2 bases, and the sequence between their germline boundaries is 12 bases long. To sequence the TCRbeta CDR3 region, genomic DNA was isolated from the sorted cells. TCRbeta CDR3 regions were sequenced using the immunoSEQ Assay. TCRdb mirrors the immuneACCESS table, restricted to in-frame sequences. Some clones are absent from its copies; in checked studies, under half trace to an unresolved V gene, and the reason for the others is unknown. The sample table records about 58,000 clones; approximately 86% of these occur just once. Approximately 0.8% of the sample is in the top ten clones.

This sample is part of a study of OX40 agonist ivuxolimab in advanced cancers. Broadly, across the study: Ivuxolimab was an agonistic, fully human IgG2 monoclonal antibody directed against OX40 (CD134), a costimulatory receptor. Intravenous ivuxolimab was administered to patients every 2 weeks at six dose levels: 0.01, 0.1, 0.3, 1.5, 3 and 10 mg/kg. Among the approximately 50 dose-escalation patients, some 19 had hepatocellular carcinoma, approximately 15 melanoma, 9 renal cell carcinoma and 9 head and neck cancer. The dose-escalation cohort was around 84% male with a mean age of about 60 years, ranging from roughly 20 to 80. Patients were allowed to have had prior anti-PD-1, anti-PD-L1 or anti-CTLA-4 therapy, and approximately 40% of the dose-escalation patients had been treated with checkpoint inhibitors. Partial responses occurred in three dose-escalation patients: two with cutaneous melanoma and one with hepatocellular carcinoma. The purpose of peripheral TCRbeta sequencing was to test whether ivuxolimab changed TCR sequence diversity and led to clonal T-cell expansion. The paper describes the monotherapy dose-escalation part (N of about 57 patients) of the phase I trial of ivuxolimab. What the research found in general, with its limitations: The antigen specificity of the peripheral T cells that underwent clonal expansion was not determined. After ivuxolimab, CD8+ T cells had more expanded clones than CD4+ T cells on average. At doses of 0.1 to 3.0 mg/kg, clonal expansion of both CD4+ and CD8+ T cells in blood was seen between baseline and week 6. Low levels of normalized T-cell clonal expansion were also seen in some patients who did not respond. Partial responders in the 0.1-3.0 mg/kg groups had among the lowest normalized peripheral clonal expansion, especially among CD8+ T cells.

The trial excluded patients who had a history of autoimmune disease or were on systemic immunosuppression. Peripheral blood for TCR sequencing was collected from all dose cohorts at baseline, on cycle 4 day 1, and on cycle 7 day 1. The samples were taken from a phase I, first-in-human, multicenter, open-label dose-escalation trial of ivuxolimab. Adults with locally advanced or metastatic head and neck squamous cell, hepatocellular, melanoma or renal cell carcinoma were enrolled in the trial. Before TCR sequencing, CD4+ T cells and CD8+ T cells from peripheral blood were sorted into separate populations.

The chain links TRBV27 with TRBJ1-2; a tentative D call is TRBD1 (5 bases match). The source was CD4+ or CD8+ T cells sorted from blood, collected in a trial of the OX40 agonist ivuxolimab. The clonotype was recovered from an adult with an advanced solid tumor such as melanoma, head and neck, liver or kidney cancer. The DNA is TGTGCCAGCAGTTTAAAGGGGCGATCCAACTATGGCTACACCTTC. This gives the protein CASSLKGRSNYGYTF.